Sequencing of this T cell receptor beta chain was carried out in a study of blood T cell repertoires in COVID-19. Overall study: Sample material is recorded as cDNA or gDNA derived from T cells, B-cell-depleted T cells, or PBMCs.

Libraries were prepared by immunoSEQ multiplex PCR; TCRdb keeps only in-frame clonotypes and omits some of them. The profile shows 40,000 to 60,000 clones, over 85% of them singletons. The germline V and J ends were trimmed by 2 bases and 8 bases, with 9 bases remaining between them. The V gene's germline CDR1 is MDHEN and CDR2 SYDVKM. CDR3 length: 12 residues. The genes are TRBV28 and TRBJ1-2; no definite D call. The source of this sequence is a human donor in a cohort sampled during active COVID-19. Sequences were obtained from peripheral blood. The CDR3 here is CASSLSEWGYTF. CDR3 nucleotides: TGTGCCAGCAGTTTAAGCGAATGGGGCTACACCTTC.